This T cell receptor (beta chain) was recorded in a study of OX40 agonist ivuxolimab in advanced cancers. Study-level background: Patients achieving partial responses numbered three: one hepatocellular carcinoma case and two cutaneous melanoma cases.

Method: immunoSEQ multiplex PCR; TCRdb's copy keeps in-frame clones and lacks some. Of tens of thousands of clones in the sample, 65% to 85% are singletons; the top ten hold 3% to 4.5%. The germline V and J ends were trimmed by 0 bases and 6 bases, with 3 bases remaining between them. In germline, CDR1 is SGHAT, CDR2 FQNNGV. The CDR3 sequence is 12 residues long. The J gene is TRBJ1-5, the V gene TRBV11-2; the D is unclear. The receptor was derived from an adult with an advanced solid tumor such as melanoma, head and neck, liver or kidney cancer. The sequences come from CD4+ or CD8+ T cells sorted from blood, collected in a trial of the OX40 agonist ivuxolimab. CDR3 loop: CASSLEGQPQHF. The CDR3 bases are TGTGCCAGCAGCTTAGAGGGTCAGCCCCAGCATTTT.